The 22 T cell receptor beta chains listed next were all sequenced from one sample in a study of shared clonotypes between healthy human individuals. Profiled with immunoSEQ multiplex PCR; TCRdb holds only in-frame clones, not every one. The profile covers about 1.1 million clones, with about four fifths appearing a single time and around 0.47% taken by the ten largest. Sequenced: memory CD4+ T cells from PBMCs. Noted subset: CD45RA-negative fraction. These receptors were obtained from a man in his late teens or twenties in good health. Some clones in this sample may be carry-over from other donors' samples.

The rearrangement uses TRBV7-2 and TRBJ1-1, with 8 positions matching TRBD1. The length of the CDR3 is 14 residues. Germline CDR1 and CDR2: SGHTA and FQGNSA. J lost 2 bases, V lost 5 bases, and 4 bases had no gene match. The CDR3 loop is CASSPQGANTEAFF. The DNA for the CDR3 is TGTGCCAGCAGCCCCCAGGGGGCAAACACTGAAGCTTTCTTT.

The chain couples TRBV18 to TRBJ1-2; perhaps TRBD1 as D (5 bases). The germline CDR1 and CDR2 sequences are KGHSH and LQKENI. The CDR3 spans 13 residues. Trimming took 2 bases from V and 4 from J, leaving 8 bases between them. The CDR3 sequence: CASSPEGPYGYTF. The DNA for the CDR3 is TGTGCCAGCTCACCAGAGGGACCCTATGGCTACACCTTC.

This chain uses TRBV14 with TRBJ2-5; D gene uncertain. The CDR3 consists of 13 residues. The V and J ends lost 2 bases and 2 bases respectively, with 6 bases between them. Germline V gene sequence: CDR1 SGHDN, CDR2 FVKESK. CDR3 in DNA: TGTGCCAGCAGCCAACAGGCACAAGAGACCCAGTACTTC. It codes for CASSQQAQETQYF.

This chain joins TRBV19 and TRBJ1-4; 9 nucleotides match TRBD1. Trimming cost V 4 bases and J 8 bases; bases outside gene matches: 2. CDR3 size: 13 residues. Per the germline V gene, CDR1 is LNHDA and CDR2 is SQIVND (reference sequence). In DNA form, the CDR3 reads TGTGCCAGTAGTAGGACAGGGGAAGAAAAACTGTTTTTT. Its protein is CASSRTGEEKLFF.

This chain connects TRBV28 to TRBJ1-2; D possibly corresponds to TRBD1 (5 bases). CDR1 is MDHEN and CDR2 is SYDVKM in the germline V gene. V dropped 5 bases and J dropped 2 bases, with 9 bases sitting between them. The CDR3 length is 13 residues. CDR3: CASSADRNYGYTF. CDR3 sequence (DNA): TGTGCCAGCAGTGCTGACAGAAACTATGGCTACACCTTC.

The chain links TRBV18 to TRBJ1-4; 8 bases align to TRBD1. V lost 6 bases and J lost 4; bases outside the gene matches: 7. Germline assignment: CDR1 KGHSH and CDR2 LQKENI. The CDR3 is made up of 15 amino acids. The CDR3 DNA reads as TGTGCCAGCTCTCGCGGACAGGGTGGTAATGAAAAACTGTTTTTT. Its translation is CASSRGQGGNEKLFF.

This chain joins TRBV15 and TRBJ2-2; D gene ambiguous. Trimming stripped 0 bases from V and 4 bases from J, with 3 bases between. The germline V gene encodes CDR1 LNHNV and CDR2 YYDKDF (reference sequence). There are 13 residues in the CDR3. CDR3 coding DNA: TGTGCCACCAGCAGAGATGGCACCGGGGAGCTGTTTTTT. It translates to CATSRDGTGELFF.

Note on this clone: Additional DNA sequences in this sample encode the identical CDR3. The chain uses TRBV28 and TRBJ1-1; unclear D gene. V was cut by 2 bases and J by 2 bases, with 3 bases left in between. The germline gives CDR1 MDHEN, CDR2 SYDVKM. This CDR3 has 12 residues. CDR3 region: CASSLGNTEAFF. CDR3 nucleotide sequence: TGTGCCAGCAGTTTAGGCAACACTGAAGCTTTCTTT.

The CDR3 DNA reads TGTGCCAGCAGGACCCGACGTATTGAAGCTTTCTTT. It encodes CASRTRRIEAFF. V usage is TRBV28 and J usage is TRBJ1-1; D remains unclear. V dropped 6 bases and J dropped 7 bases, with 12 bases sitting between them. In germline, CDR1 is MDHEN, CDR2 SYDVKM. This CDR3 region has 12 residues.

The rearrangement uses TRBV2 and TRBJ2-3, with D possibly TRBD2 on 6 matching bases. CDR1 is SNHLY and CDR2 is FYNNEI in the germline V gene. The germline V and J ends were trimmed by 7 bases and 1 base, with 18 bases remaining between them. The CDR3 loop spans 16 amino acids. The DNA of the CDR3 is TGTGCCAGCACTTCGCGGGACTCGGGGCGCACAGATACGCAGTATTTT. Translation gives CASTSRDSGRTDTQYF.

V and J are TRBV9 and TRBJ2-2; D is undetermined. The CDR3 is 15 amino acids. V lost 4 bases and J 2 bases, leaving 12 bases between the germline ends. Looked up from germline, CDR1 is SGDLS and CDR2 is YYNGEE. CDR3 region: CASSPAVINTGELFF. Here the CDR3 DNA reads TGTGCCAGCAGCCCAGCAGTCATCAACACCGGGGAGCTGTTTTTT.

This CDR3 is CASSLGGGTGGIYEQYF. The CDR3 region has the DNA TGCGCCAGCAGCTTGGGTGGGGGGACAGGCGGTATCTACGAGCAGTACTTC. The chain combines TRBV5-1 with TRBJ2-7, with TRBD1 matching 8 bases. With 0 bases clipped from V and 3 bases from J, the junction kept 11 bases outside the gene matches. This CDR3 spans 17 amino acids. CDR1 and CDR2 from the germline V gene are SGHRS and YFSETQ.

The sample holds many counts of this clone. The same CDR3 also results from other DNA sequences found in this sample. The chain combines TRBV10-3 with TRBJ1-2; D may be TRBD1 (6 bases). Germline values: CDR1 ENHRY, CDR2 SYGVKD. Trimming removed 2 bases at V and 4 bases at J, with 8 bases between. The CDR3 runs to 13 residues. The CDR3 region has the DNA TGTGCCATCAGTGAGGGACAGAGCTATGGCTACACCTTC. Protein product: CAISEGQSYGYTF.

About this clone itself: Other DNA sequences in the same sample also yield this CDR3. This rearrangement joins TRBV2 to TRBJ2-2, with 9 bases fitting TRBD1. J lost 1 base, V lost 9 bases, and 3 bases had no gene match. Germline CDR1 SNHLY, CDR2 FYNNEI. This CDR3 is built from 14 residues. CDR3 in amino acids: CASRGQGNTGELFF. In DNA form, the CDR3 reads TGTGCCAGTAGGGGACAGGGGAACACCGGGGAGCTGTTTTTT.

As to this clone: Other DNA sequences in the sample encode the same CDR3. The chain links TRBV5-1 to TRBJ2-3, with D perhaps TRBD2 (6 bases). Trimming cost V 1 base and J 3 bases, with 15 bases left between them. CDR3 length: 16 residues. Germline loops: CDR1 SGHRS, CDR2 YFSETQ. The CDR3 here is CASSLTGRRGTDTQYF. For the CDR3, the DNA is TGCGCCAGCAGCTTGACCGGGAGAAGGGGAACAGATACGCAGTATTTT.

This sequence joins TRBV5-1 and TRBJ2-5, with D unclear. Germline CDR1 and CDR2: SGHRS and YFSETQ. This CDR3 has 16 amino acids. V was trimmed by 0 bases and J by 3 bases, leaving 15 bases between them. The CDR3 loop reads CASSLGLMDGEETQYF. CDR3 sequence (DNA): TGCGCCAGCAGCTTGGGGCTCATGGACGGAGAAGAGACCCAGTACTTC.

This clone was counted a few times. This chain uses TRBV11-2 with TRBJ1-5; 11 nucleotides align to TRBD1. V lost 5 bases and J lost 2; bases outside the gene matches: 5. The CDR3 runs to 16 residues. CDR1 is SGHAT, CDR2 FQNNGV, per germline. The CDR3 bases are TGTGCCAGCAGCAGCGGGGGACAGGGGGGCAATCAGCCCCAGCATTTT. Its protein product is CASSSGGQGGNQPQHF.

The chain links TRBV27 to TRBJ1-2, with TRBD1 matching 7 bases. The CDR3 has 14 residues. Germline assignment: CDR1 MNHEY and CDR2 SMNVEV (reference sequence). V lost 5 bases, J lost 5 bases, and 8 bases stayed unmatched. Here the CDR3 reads CASSPGTARYGYTF. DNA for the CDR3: TGTGCCAGCAGTCCCGGGACAGCTAGGTATGGCTACACCTTC.

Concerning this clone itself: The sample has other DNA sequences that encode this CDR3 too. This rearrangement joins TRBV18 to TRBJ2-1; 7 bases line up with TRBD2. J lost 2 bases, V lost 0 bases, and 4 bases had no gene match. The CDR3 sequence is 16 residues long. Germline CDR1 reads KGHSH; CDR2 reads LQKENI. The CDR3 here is CASSPPVLAAYNEQFF. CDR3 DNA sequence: TGTGCCAGCTCACCACCGGTCCTAGCGGCCTACAATGAGCAGTTCTTC.

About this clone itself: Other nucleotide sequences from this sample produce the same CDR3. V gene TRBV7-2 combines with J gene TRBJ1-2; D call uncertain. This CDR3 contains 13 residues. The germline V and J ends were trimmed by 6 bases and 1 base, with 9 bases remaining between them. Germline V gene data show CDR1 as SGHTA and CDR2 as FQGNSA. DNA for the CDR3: TGTGCCAGCAGTCCCGGACGTAACTATGGCTACACCTTC. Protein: CASSPGRNYGYTF.

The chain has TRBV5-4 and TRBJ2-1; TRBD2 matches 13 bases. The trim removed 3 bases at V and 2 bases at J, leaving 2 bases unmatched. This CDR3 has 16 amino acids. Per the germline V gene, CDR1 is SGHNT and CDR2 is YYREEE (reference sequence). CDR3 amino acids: CASSSGTSGTYNEQFF. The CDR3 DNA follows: TGTGCCAGCAGCTCCGGGACTAGCGGGACCTACAATGAGCAGTTCTTC.

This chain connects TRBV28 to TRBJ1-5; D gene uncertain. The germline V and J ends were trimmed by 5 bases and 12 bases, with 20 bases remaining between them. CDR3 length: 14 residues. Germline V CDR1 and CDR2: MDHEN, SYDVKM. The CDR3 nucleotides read TGTGCCAGCAGTCCGGCCCCGGGCTCCGAACGCCAGCATTTT. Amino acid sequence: CASSPAPGSERQHF.